These 8 T cell receptor beta chains were all obtained from the same sample, sequenced in a study of control samples from healthy donors and cancer patients. The assay was immunoSEQ multiplex PCR, and TCRdb's table has in-frame clones only and misses some. The sample holds about 40,000 clones, approximately 90% seen once. The sample consisted of blood. These receptors all come from a woman aged 45-59 years in good health.

The DNA for the CDR3 is TGTGCCAGCAGTGAAGCGTACCTGAACACAGATACGCAGTATTTT. Its translation: CASSEAYLNTDTQYF. The chain joins TRBV6-1 to TRBJ2-3, with D uncertain. The germline V gene has CDR1 MNHNS and CDR2 SASEGT. The CDR3 has 15 residues. V lost 0 bases and J 2 bases, leaving 9 bases between the germline ends.

The CDR3: CASRGSTNEKLFF. Here the CDR3 DNA reads TGTGCCAGCAGGGGCTCAACTAATGAAAAACTGTTTTTT. V gene TRBV3-1 (or the pseudogene TRBV3-2) combines with J gene TRBJ1-4; D uncertain. CDR3 length equals 13 residues. Germline CDR1 is LGHDT and CDR2 is YNNKEL (reference sequence). Trimming removed 6 bases from V and 0 bases from J, with 5 bases in between.

V usage is TRBV14 and J usage is TRBJ2-7, with 8 bases aligning to TRBD1. The V segment lost 2 bases and the J segment 3 bases; nucleotides outside the gene matches: 12. Germline CDR1 SGHDN, CDR2 FVKESK. CDR3 length: 17 amino acids. This CDR3 reads CASSQYLGQGVIYEQYF. The CDR3 DNA follows: TGTGCCAGCAGCCAATACCTTGGACAGGGAGTAATCTACGAGCAGTACTTC.

The gene calls are TRBV12-5 and TRBJ2-3; D gene unclear. The CDR3 extends over 15 amino acids. V shed 6 bases and J shed 2 bases, with 15 bases lying between them. The germline CDR1 and CDR2 sequences are LGHNT and FRNRAP. This chain's CDR3 is CASGQTSRNTDTQYF. CDR3 coding DNA: TGTGCTAGTGGGCAAACTTCCAGAAACACAGATACGCAGTATTTT.

The CDR3 spells CASFRDVNTEAFF. CDR3 coding DNA: TGTGCCAGCTTTAGGGATGTAAACACTGAAGCTTTCTTT. The chain is built from TRBV27 and TRBJ1-1; D is undetermined. V lost 8 bases and J lost 2, with 12 bases in between. CDR1 is MNHEY and CDR2 is SMNVEV in the germline V gene (reference sequence). The CDR3 spans 13 residues.

This clone appeared a few times. Here the CDR3 reads CASSPILASYNSPLHF. The CDR3 DNA reads TGTGCCAGCAGCCCTATATTAGCCTCCTATAATTCACCCCTCCACTTT. V and J are TRBV3-1 (or the pseudogene TRBV3-2) and TRBJ1-6; no firm D call. Germline CDR1 is LGHDT and CDR2 is YNNKEL (reference sequence). The V end was cut by 4 bases, the J end by 0 bases, with 10 bases between. The CDR3 spans 16 residues.

The chain couples TRBV27 to TRBJ2-7, with unresolved D. V gave up 4 bases and J gave up 3 bases, with 7 bases separating them. CDR1 is MNHEY, CDR2 SMNVEV, per germline (reference sequence). This CDR3 has 12 residues. CDR3 sequence: CASSSPFYEQYF. The DNA of the CDR3 is TGTGCCAGCAGTTCCCCTTTCTACGAGCAGTACTTC.

The rearrangement links TRBV5-1 to TRBJ1-3; 8 bases fit TRBD1. With 0 bases clipped from V and 1 base from J, the junction kept 12 bases outside the gene matches. This CDR3 comprises 19 residues. CDR1 is SGHRS, CDR2 YFSETQ, per germline. The CDR3 nucleotides read TGCGCCAGCAGCTTGGGAACAGGGGGAAGCTCTTCTTCTGGAAACACCATATATTTT. This sequence encodes CASSLGTGGSSSSGNTIYF. Full variable domain (outside the CDR3, taken from reference TRBV5-1 and TRBJ1-3): KAGVTQTPRYLIKTRGQQVTLSCSPISGHRSVSWYQQTPGQGLQFLFEYFSETQRNKGNFPGRFSGRQFSNSRSEMNVSTLELGDSALYLCASSLGTGGSSSSGNTIYFGEGSWLTVV.